The 32 T cell receptor beta chains reported below all come from one sample, sequenced in a study of T cells in Graves' hyperthyroidism and ophthalmopathy. Using RNA transcripts as the source, TCR beta CDR3 regions were amplified. The HTBI set primed first-round TCR CDR3 RT-PCR. TCRdb reprocessed the multiplex PCR reads with MiXCR, giving one entry per CDR3 protein. The repertoire has about 46,000 distinct CDR3 sequences, 49% of them found once; the top ten carry roughly 32%. The sample was peripheral blood or thyroid tissue (not recorded which). The receptors shown here come from a woman between 45 and 65 years old with Graves' hyperthyroidism.

This clonotype was counted a few times. The chain links TRBV15 to TRBJ1-6; unclear D gene. The CDR3 has 14 amino acids. V lost 5 bases and J 6 bases, leaving 11 bases between the germline ends. Germline V gives CDR1 LNHNV, CDR2 YYDKDF (reference sequence). CDR3 residues: CATSARTVNSPLHF. For the CDR3, the DNA is TGTGCCACCAGCGCCCGGACGGTTAATTCACCCCTCCACTTT.

This clonotype was found once. This sequence may be a read error, since a much larger clone differs from it by one base. V is TRBV24-1 and J is TRBJ2-7; D is uncertain. Trimming removed 6 bases from V and 0 bases from J, with 14 bases in between. From germline, CDR1 is KGHDR and CDR2 SFDVKD. The CDR3 is made up of 15 amino acids. The CDR3 loop reads CATSSYAVRSYEQYF. In nucleotides, the CDR3 is TGTGCCACCAGTTCTTATGCGGTCCGCTCCTACGAGCAGTACTTC.

The chain carries TRBV7-2 and TRBJ2-5, with 8 positions matching TRBD2. This CDR3 region has 14 residues. V dropped 5 bases and J dropped 5; count of bases not matched to a gene: 7. CDR1 is SGHTA and CDR2 is FQGNSA in the germline V gene. The CDR3 spells CASSPGLADETQYF. In DNA, the CDR3 is TGTGCCAGCAGCCCCGGACTAGCAGACGAGACCCAGTACTTC. Using reference TRBV7-2 and TRBJ2-5 for the parts outside the CDR3, the full variable domain is GAGVSQSPSNKVTEKGKDVELRCDPISGHTALYWYRQSLGQGLEFLIYFQGNSAPDKSGLPSDRFSAERTGGSVSTLTIQRTQQEDSAVYLCASSPGLADETQYFGPGTRLLVL.

Many counts were recorded for this clonotype. The chain carries TRBV7-9 and TRBJ1-5; 7 bases are shared with TRBD1. The junction had 3 bases not matched to a gene; V was cut back by 5 bases and J by 5 bases. In germline, CDR1 is SEHNR, CDR2 FQNEAQ (reference sequence). The CDR3 runs 13 residues. This CDR3 reads CASSLGTDQPQHF. For the CDR3, the DNA is TGTGCCAGCAGCCTCGGGACAGATCAGCCCCAGCATTTT.

This chain joins TRBV29-1 and TRBJ2-2; 7 bases are a match to TRBD1. V trimming: 6 bases; J trimming: 1 base; junction bases outside the gene matches: 5. Germline V lookup: CDR1 SQVTM, CDR2 ANQGSEA. This CDR3 region has 14 residues. CDR3 protein: CSVGQFVNTGELFF. The CDR3 coding sequence is TGCAGCGTGGGACAGTTTGTGAACACCGGGGAGCTGTTTTTT.

The table lists this clonotype with many counts. The CDR3 loop is CASSILDGNSPLHF. As DNA, the CDR3 is TGCGCCAGCAGCATACTGGACGGGAATTCACCCCTCCACTTT. The J gene is TRBJ1-6, the V gene TRBV5-1, with D unclear. The CDR3 extends over 14 amino acids. Deletions cut 4 bases from V and 7 bases from J, with 12 bases between. Germline assignment: CDR1 SGHRS and CDR2 YFSETQ. Supplemented by reference TRBV5-1 and TRBJ1-6, the full variable domain reads KAGVTQTPRYLIKTRGQQVTLSCSPISGHRSVSWYQQTPGQGLQFLFEYFSETQRNKGNFPGRFSGRQFSNSRSEMNVSTLELGDSALYLCASSILDGNSPLHFGNGTRLTVT.

A note on this clonotype: As the CDR3 is not closed by the conserved phenylalanine or tryptophan, this likely results from a read error. The DNA is omitted, as the CDR3 cannot be located on it reliably, and the CDR3 follows TCRdb's listing. The gene calls are TRBV20-1 and TRBJ2-5; the DNA was not compared with TRBD1, the D call given in the table. The CDR3 is 11 amino acids in total, end residues counted. Germline V gene data show CDR1 as DFQATT and CDR2 as SNEGSKA (reference sequence). This CDR3 is CSAIDRGVLGY.

CDR3 protein: CASSFFGSTPLHF. The CDR3, as DNA: TGTGCCAGCAGTTTTTTCGGGAGTACACCCCTCCACTTT. The chain combines TRBV13 with TRBJ1-6; D unresolved. Trimming took 6 bases from V and 11 from J, leaving 14 bases between them. The CDR3 is made up of 13 amino acids. CDR1 and CDR2 (germline): PRHDT, FYEKMQ (reference sequence).

This clonotype was seen many times. V gene TRBV29-1 combines with J gene TRBJ1-2; D might be TRBD1 (6 bases). CDR1 is SQVTM, CDR2 ANQGSEA, per germline. This CDR3 contains 13 residues. With 3 bases removed from V and 7 bases from J, the gap between germline ends came to 15 bases. The CDR3 DNA reads as TGCAGCGTTGAGGGACACGCGAAATCTGGCTACACCTTC. This codes for CSVEGHAKSGYTF.

Many counts were recorded for this clonotype. This rearrangement joins TRBV19 to TRBJ1-2; possible D gene TRBD1, 6 bases. The germline V gene encodes CDR1 LNHDA and CDR2 SQIVND (reference sequence). The CDR3 length is 17 residues. V shed 5 bases and J shed 1 base, with 20 bases lying between them. The CDR3 bases are TGTGCCAGTAGTTCACGACAGGCTCATCTTGATAACTATGGCTACACCTTC. Protein product: CASSSRQAHLDNYGYTF.

CDR3 residues: CASGLPPGTYGYTF. The CDR3 nucleotides are TGTGCCAGCGGTTTGCCACCAGGGACCTATGGCTACACCTTC. The chain is built from TRBV6-5 and TRBJ1-2, with a weak D call TRBD1 (5 bases). The V end was cut by 8 bases, the J end by 4 bases, with 17 bases between. The CDR3 is 14 residues long. CDR1 and CDR2 from the germline V gene are MNHEY and SVGAGI.

Ten or more counts support this clonotype. The rearrangement uses TRBV20-1 and TRBJ1-6; TRBD1 matches at 8 bases. Germline V CDR1 and CDR2: DFQATT, SNEGSKA (reference sequence). CDR3 length equals 16 residues. J gave up 6 bases and V 6 bases, and 13 bases lay outside the gene matches. The CDR3 nucleotides are TGCAGTGCCCCAGACAGGGGTGCAATCGGTAATTCACCCCTCCACTTT. Residues: CSAPDRGAIGNSPLHF.

This chain connects TRBV7-9 to TRBJ1-1; no firm D call. Germline lookup yields CDR1 SEHNR and CDR2 FQNEAQ (reference sequence). This CDR3 spans 13 amino acids. The V end was cut by 5 bases, the J end by 1 base, with 8 bases between. The CDR3 DNA sequence: TGTGCCAGCAGCAAGCGGGAGAACACTGAAGCTTTCTTT. Its protein is CASSKRENTEAFF. The variable domain in full, with the rest retrieved from reference TRBV7-9 and TRBJ1-1, is DTGVSQNPRHKITKRGQNVTFRCDPISEHNRLYWYRQTLGQGPEFLTYFQNEAQLEKSRLLSDRFSAERPKGSFSTLEIQRTEQGDSAMYLCASSKRENTEAFFGQGTRLTVV.

In regard to this clonotype: Mismatch with germline at one junction end may stem from a read error. V and J are TRBV14 and TRBJ2-7, with a weak D call TRBD2 (5 bases). Per the germline V gene, CDR1 is SGHDN and CDR2 is FVKESK. The CDR3 length is 13 residues. CDR3: CASRQPNTGELYF. DNA for the CDR3: TGTGCCAGCAGACAGCCTAACACCGGGGAGCTGTACTTC.

Ten or more counts support this clonotype. The V gene is TRBV10-3, the J gene TRBJ2-3; the match to TRBD1 covers 8 bases. V lost 10 bases, J lost 1 base, and 7 bases stayed unmatched. There are 14 residues in the CDR3. Looked up from germline, CDR1 is ENHRY and CDR2 is SYGVKD. Here the CDR3 reads CATASDRGTDTQYF. In DNA form, the CDR3 reads TGTGCCACCGCATCGGACAGGGGCACAGATACGCAGTATTTT.

A word on this clonotype: A much larger clone sits a single nucleotide away, making a read error possible. V and J are TRBV28 and TRBJ2-3; TRBD2 matches 9 bases. CDR3 length: 16 residues. The germline V gene encodes CDR1 MDHEN and CDR2 SYDVKM. Written as DNA, the CDR3 is TGTGCCAACAGTTTTTATGACGGAGCGGGGGGAGATACGCAGTATTTT. The encoded protein is CANSFYDGAGGDTQYF. Together with reference TRBV28 and TRBJ2-3, the CDR3 gives the full variable domain: DVKVTQSSRYLVKRTGEKVFLECVQDMDHENMFWYRQDPGLGLRLIYFSYDVKMKEKGDIPEGYSVSREKKERFSLILESASTNQTSMYLCANSFYDGAGGDTQYFGPGTRLTVL.

This clonotype was counted once. The CDR3 ends on some other residue instead of the conserved phenylalanine or tryptophan, so this is likely a read error. This chain links TRBV28 with TRBJ1-1; tentatively, D is TRBD1 (6 bases). Germline CDR1 reads MDHEN; CDR2 reads SYDVKM. The CDR3 has 14 residues. V was pared by 1 base and J by 4 bases, with 10 bases between. The CDR3 here is CASSLSRGTTEAFL. The CDR3 bases are TGTGCCAGCAGTTTATCTAGGGGGACCACTGAAGCTTTCCTT.

CDR3 sequence: CASSFGLAGGPEETQYF. In DNA form, the CDR3 reads TGTGCCAGCAGCTTCGGACTAGCGGGAGGGCCGGAAGAGACCCAGTACTTC. J is TRBJ2-5 and V is TRBV7-9; 15 nucleotides align to TRBD2. CDR1 SEHNR and CDR2 FQNEAQ come from the germline V gene (reference sequence). V shed 3 bases and J 3 bases; nucleotides not matched to a gene: 5. The CDR3 is 17 residues long.

Regarding this clonotype: The missing conserved phenylalanine or tryptophan at the end of this CDR3 makes a read error likely. The chain joins TRBV28 to TRBJ1-5; D is possibly TRBD1 (5 bases). This CDR3 has 16 residues. CDR1 MDHEN and CDR2 SYDVKM come from the germline V gene. Here the CDR3 DNA reads TGTGCCGGCAGTCCATGGGTGGGGGTAGACGATCAGCCCCAGCATTCT. Translated: CAGSPWVGVDDQPQHS.

This chain uses TRBV20-1 with TRBJ2-7, with 10 bases aligning to TRBD2. CDR3 length: 14 amino acids. V shed 1 base and J 5 bases; nucleotides not matched to a gene: 5. Germline V gene data show CDR1 as DFQATT and CDR2 as SNEGSKA (reference sequence). CDR3: CSARGVLAGHEQYF. The CDR3 DNA sequence: TGCAGTGCTAGAGGGGTACTAGCGGGACACGAGCAGTACTTC.

This clonotype was counted at least ten times. The chain combines TRBV20-1 with TRBJ2-7, with a possible D match to TRBD1 (5 bases). Germline loops: CDR1 DFQATT, CDR2 SNEGSKA (reference sequence). The CDR3 is made up of 13 amino acids. Trimming left V 6 bases short and J 2 bases short, with 14 bases between. CDR3 sequence: CSANGAVTYEQYF. The CDR3 coding sequence is TGCAGTGCCAATGGGGCAGTGACCTACGAGCAGTACTTC.

This clonotype was picked up many times. V gene TRBV20-1 combines with J gene TRBJ1-5, with 7 bases matching TRBD1. The germline CDR1 and CDR2 sequences are DFQATT and SNEGSKA (reference sequence). The trim removed 3 bases at V and 3 bases at J, leaving 11 bases unmatched. CDR3 size: 16 residues. This CDR3 reads CSASEGGAGVNQPQHF. The CDR3 nucleotides are TGCAGTGCTAGTGAAGGGGGCGCAGGGGTCAATCAGCCCCAGCATTTT.

This chain connects TRBV20-1 to TRBJ1-5; D perhaps matches TRBD1 (6 bases). CDR1 and CDR2 from the germline V gene are DFQATT and SNEGSKA (reference sequence). The CDR3 has 12 residues. The CDR3 spells CSVEGGEFYEHF. For the CDR3, the DNA is TGCAGCGTTGAAGGGGGTGAGTTCTACGAGCATTTT.

Points on this clonotype: The conserved closing phenylalanine or tryptophan is absent in this CDR3, likely reflecting a read error. The J gene is TRBJ1-5, the V gene TRBV7-9, with D uncertain. CDR1 and CDR2 from the germline V gene are SEHNR and FQNEAQ (reference sequence). The CDR3 has 15 residues. The CDR3 nucleotides read TGCGCCAGCAGCCCTACTCAGGCCGGGGATCAGCCCCAGCATCTT. Translated: CASSPTQAGDQPQHL.

This clonotype was detected ten times or more. This chain connects TRBV5-8 to TRBJ1-1; 7 nucleotides line up with TRBD1. The germline V gene encodes CDR1 SGHTS and CDR2 YDEGEE. V was clipped by 4 bases and J by 3 bases; unmatched bases: 3. The CDR3 length is 13 residues. The CDR3 DNA reads TGTGCCAGCAGCCGCAGGGGGGACACTGAAGCTTTCTTT. Translation: CASSRRGDTEAFF.

The table lists this clonotype with a count of one. This chain uses TRBV2 with TRBJ1-2; tentatively, D is TRBD1 (6 bases). Germline assignment: CDR1 SNHLY and CDR2 FYNNEI. The CDR3 spans 14 residues. With 10 bases removed from V and 0 bases from J, the gap between germline ends came to 15 bases. The CDR3 protein is CAIWNRASNYGYTF. The CDR3 DNA reads as TGTGCCATCTGGAACAGGGCTTCTAACTATGGCTACACCTTC.

V gene TRBV11-2 combines with J gene TRBJ1-2; a possible D gene is TRBD1 (6 bases). V shed 5 bases and J shed 4 bases, with 17 bases lying between them. The germline CDR1 and CDR2 sequences are SGHAT and FQNNGV. The CDR3 runs to 15 residues. The CDR3, as DNA: TGTGCCAGCAGCAAAGGTGGGGGCGGGACCTATGGCTACACCTTC. It is translated as CASSKGGGGTYGYTF. The variable domain in full, completed from reference TRBV11-2 and TRBJ1-2, reads EAGVAQSPRYKIIEKRQSVAFWCNPISGHATLYWYQQILGQGPKLLIQFQNNGVVDDSQLPKDRFSAERLKGVDSTLKIQPAKLEDSAVYLCASSKGGGGTYGYTFGSGTRLTVV.

The count of this clonotype is one. This rearrangement joins TRBV7-9 to TRBJ2-7; possibly TRBD1 for D (6 bases). Germline CDR1 reads SEHNR; CDR2 reads FQNEAQ (reference sequence). There are 13 residues in the CDR3. The germline V and J ends were trimmed by 3 bases and 3 bases, with 9 bases remaining between them. The CDR3 is CASSLGQNYEQYF. In DNA form, the CDR3 reads TGTGCCAGCAGCTTGGGACAAAACTACGAGCAGTACTTC. The variable domain in full, completed from reference TRBV7-9 and TRBJ2-7, reads DTGVSQNPRHKITKRGQNVTFRCDPISEHNRLYWYRQTLGQGPEFLTYFQNEAQLEKSRLLSDRFSAERPKGSFSTLEIQRTEQGDSAMYLCASSLGQNYEQYFGPGTRLTVT.

This clonotype has at least ten counts. The V gene is TRBV6-1, the J gene TRBJ1-5; D call uncertain. The CDR3 runs to 18 residues. V lost 5 bases and J 0 bases, leaving 20 bases between the germline ends. The germline V gene encodes CDR1 MNHNS and CDR2 SASEGT. The CDR3 protein is CASSPLDTAQLSNQPQHF. The CDR3 nucleotides read TGTGCCAGCAGTCCTCTCGACACAGCACAGCTTAGCAATCAGCCCCAGCATTTT.

Within the sample, this clonotype is hyperexpanded. The chain couples TRBV7-6 to TRBJ2-7; D is ambiguous. Germline values: CDR1 SGHVS, CDR2 FNYEAQ. The CDR3 is 13 amino acids. V dropped 5 bases and J dropped 3 bases, with 11 bases sitting between them. The CDR3 sequence is CASSAGPNYEQYF. CDR3 bases: TGTGCCAGCAGCGCCGGGCCAAACTACGAGCAGTACTTC.

This clonotype was seen at least ten times. This chain links TRBV3-1 with TRBJ2-2, with D tentatively TRBD1 or TRBD2 (5 bases each). V was trimmed by 8 bases and J by 5 bases, leaving 9 bases between them. CDR3 length: 12 amino acids. Per germline, CDR1 LGHDT and CDR2 YNNKEL (reference sequence). Here the CDR3 reads CASREGTGELFF. CDR3 sequence (DNA): TGTGCCAGCCGAGAGGGGACCGGGGAGCTGTTTTTT.

This clonotype occurred once. This rearrangement joins TRBV4-3 to TRBJ1-2; possible D gene TRBD1, 6 bases. The V gene's germline CDR1 is LGHNA and CDR2 YSLEER. The V and J ends lost 4 bases and 6 bases respectively, with 12 bases between them. The CDR3 sequence is 13 residues long. For the CDR3, the DNA is TGCGCCAGCAGCCGCATTCGGACAGATGGCTACACCTTC. It specifies CASSRIRTDGYTF.